A selection of T cell receptor beta chains follows, all from one sample in a study of blood T cell repertoires in COVID-19. Data came from immunoSEQ multiplex PCR; TCRdb stores just in-frame clones and leaves some out. The table includes 200,000 to 300,000 clones, approximately 84% detected once. What was sequenced was peripheral blood. The receptors were sampled from a man aged 50 to 60 with acute or convalescent COVID-19. The CDR3 runs from the conserved cysteine through the conserved F or W. A D gene is named only where the DNA matches it firmly. Clone size is stated in some rows and not others, as once, few, many or a class when expanded.

>.|TRBD2|TRBJ2-1|TRBV6-2/TRBV6-3
CASSVPGGYINEQFF
TGTGCCAGCAGTGTCCCGGGGGGGTACATCAATGAGCAGTTCTTC
>.|TRBD2|TRBJ2-5|TRBV5-4
CASSADWGGQETQYF
TGTGCCAGCAGCGCGGACTGGGGGGGTCAAGAGACCCAGTACTTC
>.|TRBD1|TRBJ2-5|TRBV18
CASSAPGTGGDETQYF
TGTGCCAGCTCAGCCCCCGGGACAGGGGGGGATGAGACCCAGTACTTC
>.|.|TRBJ2-7|TRBV11-2
CASSQTGTRAVEQYF
TGTGCCAGCAGCCAAACCGGGACAAGGGCGGTCGAGCAGTACTTC
>.|.|TRBJ2-5|TRBV12-3/TRBV12-4
CASSPGETQYF
TGTGCCAGCAGTCCAGGGGAGACCCAGTACTTC
>few|.|TRBJ2-2|TRBV7-3
CASSSYTGELFF
TGTGCCAGCAGCTCCTACACCGGGGAGCTGTTTTTT
>.|TRBD1|TRBJ1-1|TRBV9
CASSSGQGATEAFF
TGTGCCAGCAGCTCTGGACAGGGGGCCACTGAAGCTTTCTTT
>.|.|TRBJ2-7|TRBV21-1
CAGRGTGGWADREQYF
TGTGCCGGGAGGGGGACAGGAGGATGGGCTGATCGCGAGCAGTACTTC
>.|TRBD2|TRBJ2-2|TRBV5-4
CASRTRIGLGRGTAGELFF
TGTGCCAGCAGGACTCGAATTGGTCTCGGGAGGGGAACAGCCGGGGAGCTGTTTTTT
>.|TRBD2|TRBJ2-7|TRBV25-1
CASSDGGTSEREQYF
TGTGCCAGCAGTGATGGCGGGACTAGCGAGCGAGAGCAGTACTTC
>.|.|TRBJ2-7|TRBV5-8
CASSLAPGLEYEQYF
TGTGCCAGCAGCTTGGCCCCGGGACTGGAGTACGAGCAGTACTTC
>.|.|TRBJ1-1|TRBV10-3
CAISGQDNTEAFF
TGTGCCATCAGTGGTCAGGATAACACTGAAGCTTTCTTT
>.|.|TRBJ2-5|TRBV30
CAWSARLTSITQETQYF
TGTGCCTGGAGCGCTCGACTCACATCGATCACACAAGAGACCCAGTACTTC
>.|.|TRBJ2-2|TRBV5-1
CASSLARAGELFF
TGCGCCAGCAGCTTGGCGCGCGCCGGGGAGCTGTTTTTT
>once|.|TRBJ2-1|TRBV11-3
CASSIPLAENEQFF
TGTGCCAGCAGCATACCCTTAGCGGAAAATGAGCAGTTCTTC
>.|.|TRBJ2-4|TRBV7-4
CASSPAFRARYIQYF
TGTGCCAGCAGCCCGGCCTTCAGGGCGCGGTACATTCAGTACTTC
>.|.|TRBJ1-5|TRBV12-1
CASSAFSSGPASNQPQHF
TGTGCCAGCAGCGCTTTTTCCAGTGGGCCGGCGTCAAATCAGCCCCAGCATTTT
>.|.|TRBJ1-3|TRBV6-5
CASLPEGNTIYF
TGTGCCAGCCTCCCTGAGGGAAACACCATATATTTT
>.|.|TRBJ1-3|TRBV21-1
CASSKEEGNTIYF
TGTGCCAGCAGCAAAGAGGAGGGAAACACCATATATTTT
>.|.|TRBJ1-4|TRBV5-1
CASSFQGDSNEKLFF
TGCGCCAGCAGCTTTCAGGGTGACTCTAATGAAAAACTGTTTTTT